Listed below are T cell receptor beta chains from one sample, sequenced in a study of human T cells and chemical hapten exposure. TCRdb reprocessed the RACE reads via MiXCR and lists one record per CDR3 protein. The sample lists some 340,000 distinct CDR3 sequences; under 9% were seen once. The starting material was whole blood, obtained in connection with sensitization to the hapten diphenylcyclopropenone (DPC). The receptors shown here come from a woman aged 18-35 years with alopecia areata. Some clones in this sample may be carry-over from other donors' samples. Both conserved end residues are part of each CDR3. Each record gives: CDR3 protein, J gene, V gene, D gene. The D gene is left open where the match is weak.

cdr3_aa: CASSQDWGTVPNEKLFF
j_call: TRBJ1-4
v_call: TRBV4-3
d_call: NA

cdr3_aa: CASSLRRYEQFF
j_call: TRBJ2-1
v_call: TRBV6-2/TRBV6-3
d_call: NA

cdr3_aa: CATSDETSGGRDTQYF
j_call: TRBJ2-3
v_call: TRBV24-1
d_call: TRBD2

cdr3_aa: CSAFQGATNQPQHF
j_call: TRBJ1-5
v_call: TRBV20-1
d_call: TRBD1

cdr3_aa: CASSLLQEDVYGYTF
j_call: TRBJ1-2
v_call: TRBV7-9
d_call: NA

cdr3_aa: CASGGGQLGTGELFF
j_call: TRBJ2-2
v_call: TRBV9
d_call: NA

cdr3_aa: CASSFRWAAGGRETQYF
j_call: TRBJ2-5
v_call: TRBV11-2
d_call: TRBD2

cdr3_aa: CASQGRADQPQHF
j_call: TRBJ1-5
v_call: TRBV7-2
d_call: NA

cdr3_aa: CATSDLDTSPNTGELFF
j_call: TRBJ2-2
v_call: TRBV24-1
d_call: NA

cdr3_aa: CSVTSAGLSGANVLTF
j_call: TRBJ2-6
v_call: TRBV29-1
d_call: NA

cdr3_aa: CASSLKSGGFQDTQYF
j_call: TRBJ2-3
v_call: TRBV27
d_call: NA

cdr3_aa: CASSRQDVDSGNTIYF
j_call: TRBJ1-3
v_call: TRBV5-1
d_call: NA

cdr3_aa: CASSYSRGEKLFF
j_call: TRBJ1-4
v_call: TRBV6-6
d_call: NA

cdr3_aa: CASSYKVAGGRFSYEQYF
j_call: TRBJ2-7
v_call: TRBV6-6
d_call: TRBD2

cdr3_aa: CASSRGVRQYF
j_call: TRBJ2-7
v_call: TRBV6-1
d_call: NA

cdr3_aa: CSVEVGQETQYF
j_call: TRBJ2-5
v_call: TRBV29-1
d_call: NA

cdr3_aa: CASSQVGNEKLFF
j_call: TRBJ1-4
v_call: TRBV4-1
d_call: NA

cdr3_aa: CSVGRGDTGELFF
j_call: TRBJ2-2
v_call: TRBV29-1
d_call: NA

cdr3_aa: CASSLDIGNEDSPLHF
j_call: TRBJ1-6
v_call: TRBV28
d_call: NA

cdr3_aa: CASSPRQGSSGANVLTF
j_call: TRBJ2-6
v_call: TRBV7-8
d_call: TRBD1

cdr3_aa: CASSSAGTGGTEAFF
j_call: TRBJ1-1
v_call: TRBV7-9
d_call: TRBD1

cdr3_aa: CATYSRDSPLGYTF
j_call: TRBJ1-2
v_call: TRBV6-6
d_call: NA

cdr3_aa: CATSSLTSNYGYTF
j_call: TRBJ1-2
v_call: TRBV15
d_call: NA

cdr3_aa: CASSYIPGGTVNTEAFF
j_call: TRBJ1-1
v_call: TRBV19
d_call: NA

cdr3_aa: CSARVGTMNTEAFF
j_call: TRBJ1-1
v_call: TRBV20-1
d_call: NA

cdr3_aa: CSASRGTGGRNEQFF
j_call: TRBJ2-1
v_call: TRBV20-1
d_call: TRBD1

cdr3_aa: CASSTGQENQPQHF
j_call: TRBJ1-5
v_call: TRBV6-2/TRBV6-3
d_call: TRBD1

cdr3_aa: CASSQAGGVQHF
j_call: TRBJ1-5
v_call: TRBV4-2
d_call: NA

cdr3_aa: CARRGTGAMGEQYF
j_call: TRBJ2-7
v_call: TRBV19
d_call: TRBD1

cdr3_aa: CASNEGQGRNTYEQYF
j_call: TRBJ2-7
v_call: TRBV6-1
d_call: NA

cdr3_aa: CASSLVGPLPGDTQYF
j_call: TRBJ2-3
v_call: TRBV5-1
d_call: NA